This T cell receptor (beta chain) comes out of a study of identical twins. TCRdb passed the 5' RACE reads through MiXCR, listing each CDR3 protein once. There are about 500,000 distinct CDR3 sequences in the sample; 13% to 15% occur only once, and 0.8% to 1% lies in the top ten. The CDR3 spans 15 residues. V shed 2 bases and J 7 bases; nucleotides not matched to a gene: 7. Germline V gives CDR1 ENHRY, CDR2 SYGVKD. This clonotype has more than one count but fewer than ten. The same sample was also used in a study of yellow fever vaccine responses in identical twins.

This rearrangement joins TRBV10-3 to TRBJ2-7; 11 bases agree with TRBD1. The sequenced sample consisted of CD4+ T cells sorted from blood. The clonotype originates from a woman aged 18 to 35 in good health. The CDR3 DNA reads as TGTGCCATCAGTGAGACGGACAGGGGGCGGTATGAGCAGTACTTC. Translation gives CAISETDRGRYEQYF.